This TCR beta chain was identified in a study of control samples from healthy donors and cancer patients. Generated by immunoSEQ multiplex PCR, the TCRdb table keeps only in-frame clones and is missing some. The sample contains some 120,000 clones, around 93% of which appear only once. Germline CDR1 reads SGHRS; CDR2 reads YFSETQ. V was cut by 0 bases and J by 1 base, with 7 bases left in between. The CDR3 is made up of 14 amino acids. The sample was blood. This sequence originates from a man in his late teens or twenties in good health. The chain joins TRBV5-1 to TRBJ2-5; the D gene is possibly TRBD2 (6 bases). DNA of the CDR3: TGCGCCAGCAGCTTGGGGGGACTCCAAGAGACCCAGTACTTC. This sequence encodes CASSLGGLQETQYF.